A single sample is the source of the 10 T cell receptor beta chains below, sequenced in a study of OX40 agonist ivuxolimab in advanced cancers. The assay was immunoSEQ multiplex PCR, and TCRdb's table has in-frame clones only and misses some. The table records some 60,000 clones, roughly 89% of them present only once. Sequencing was performed on CD4+ or CD8+ T cells sorted from blood, taken in a trial of the OX40 agonist ivuxolimab. The receptors derive from an adult with an advanced solid tumor such as melanoma, head and neck, liver or kidney cancer.

V gene TRBV5-4 combines with J gene TRBJ2-7; D not resolved. The CDR3 has 13 amino acids. V lost 4 bases, J lost 7 bases, and 15 bases lay in between. Germline lookup yields CDR1 SGHNT and CDR2 YYREEE (reference sequence). The CDR3 sequence: CASSQDGLSEQYF. DNA for the CDR3: TGTGCCAGCAGCCAGGACGGCCTCTCGGAGCAGTACTTC.

The genes are TRBV5-4 and TRBJ1-1, with TRBD1 as a possible D gene (6 bases). With 4 bases removed from V and 0 bases from J, the gap between germline ends came to 10 bases. The CDR3 is 14 amino acids. Looked up from germline, CDR1 is SGHNT and CDR2 is YYREEE (reference sequence). The CDR3 loop is CASSNRDMNTEAFF. The CDR3 region has the DNA TGTGCCAGCAGCAACAGGGATATGAACACTGAAGCTTTCTTT.

The J gene is TRBJ2-5, the V gene TRBV11-3; the match to TRBD2 covers 8 bases. This CDR3 contains 15 residues. Germline CDR1 is SGHNT and CDR2 is YENEEA. The V segment lost 6 bases and the J segment 1 base; nucleotides outside the gene matches: 7. The chain's CDR3 is CASRAGTSPQETQYF. The DNA for the CDR3 is TGTGCCAGCAGGGCCGGGACTAGTCCCCAAGAGACCCAGTACTTC.

V is TRBV7-9 and J is TRBJ1-2; 7 bases fit TRBD1. Germline CDR1 reads SEHNR; CDR2 reads FQNEAQ (reference sequence). V lost 5 bases and J lost 5; bases outside the gene matches: 11. The CDR3 extends over 15 amino acids. The CDR3 spells CASSVWGTAGYGYTF. As DNA, the CDR3 is TGTGCCAGCAGCGTCTGGGGGACAGCCGGGTATGGCTACACCTTC.

This chain joins TRBV7-3 and TRBJ2-4; TRBD1 matches at 9 bases. The V gene end was trimmed by 4 bases and the J gene end by 11 bases; junction bases not matched to a gene: 3. Looked up from germline, CDR1 is SGHTA and CDR2 is FQGTGA. There are 12 residues in the CDR3. The DNA for the CDR3 is TGTGCCAGCAGCTACACAGGGGGCCTTCAGTACTTC. Its translation: CASSYTGGLQYF. Full variable domain (missing parts from reference TRBV7-3 and TRBJ2-4): GAGVSQTPSNKVTEKGKYVELRCDPISGHTALYWYRQSLGQGPEFLIYFQGTGAADDSGLPNDRFFAVRPEGSVSTLKIQRTERGDSAVYLCASSYTGGLQYFGAGTRLSVL.

This chain uses TRBV4-1 with TRBJ1-1; possibly TRBD1 for D (5 bases). The CDR3 is 16 amino acids. Germline V lookup: CDR1 MGHRA, CDR2 YSYEKL. Trimming removed 2 bases at V and 0 bases at J, with 13 bases between. CDR3 loop: CASSQSRQGVNTEAFF. The CDR3, as DNA: TGCGCCAGCAGCCAAAGCCGGCAGGGTGTGAACACTGAAGCTTTCTTT.

This clone was detected once. The CDR3: CASSDPGFTNEKLFF. CDR3 coding DNA: TGTGCCAGCAGTGACCCCGGGTTCACTAATGAAAAACTGTTTTTT. The V and J genes are TRBV25-1 and TRBJ1-4; D uncertain. The CDR3 sequence is 15 residues long. Trimming shortened V by 3 bases and J by 2 bases, and 10 bases separated the two germline ends. Germline values: CDR1 MGHDK, CDR2 SYGVNS. The complete variable domain, with remaining parts taken from reference TRBV25-1 and TRBJ1-4, reads EADIYQTPRYLVIGTGKKITLECSQTMGHDKMYWYQQDPGMELHLIHYSYGVNSTEKGDLSSESTVSRIRTEHFPLTLESARPSHTSQYLCASSDPGFTNEKLFFGSGTQLSVL.

The chain recombines TRBV7-9 with TRBJ2-1; 10 bases match TRBD2. The CDR3 has 18 residues. CDR1 and CDR2 (germline): SEHNR, FQNEAQ (reference sequence). After removal of 1 base from V and 0 bases from J, the junction contained 6 bases not matched to a gene. The CDR3 protein is CASSLGSGRLSSYNEQFF. The CDR3 DNA follows: TGTGCCAGCAGCTTAGGTAGCGGGAGGTTGAGCTCCTACAATGAGCAGTTCTTC.

The genes are TRBV6-4 and TRBJ2-2; 8 bases are shared with TRBD1. The germline gives CDR1 MRHNA, CDR2 SNTAGT. The CDR3 runs 14 residues. Trimming at V came to 2 bases and at J to 6 bases, leaving 2 bases not matched to a gene. The CDR3 reads CASSDEQGAGELFF. CDR3 DNA: TGTGCCAGCAGTGACGAACAGGGGGCCGGGGAGCTGTTTTTT.

The chain is built from TRBV7-2 and TRBJ1-1, with D hard to call. CDR3 size: 16 residues. Trimming removed 0 bases from V and 3 bases from J, with 14 bases in between. CDR1 is SGHTA and CDR2 is FQGNSA in the germline V gene. For the CDR3, the DNA is TGTGCCAGCAGCTTAGCGACTAGTGGGGTTCACACTGAAGCTTTCTTT. This codes for CASSLATSGVHTEAFF.